These 20 T cell receptor beta chains share one sample of origin, sequenced in a study of shared clonotypes between healthy human individuals. Positively selected for CCR7, the CD45RO-negative cells used as naive CD8 cells excluded terminally differentiated effector memory CD45RA+ cells. Data came from immunoSEQ multiplex PCR; TCRdb stores just in-frame clones and leaves some out. Here the sample spans about 590,000 clones, about 95% being singletons. The sample consisted of naive CD8+ T cells sorted from blood. The receptor source for this set is a woman in her twenties or thirties in good health.

The chain is built from TRBV10-1 and TRBJ2-5; no firm D call. The DNA matches TRBJ2-7 better at its end, which makes the J call doubtful. Per germline, CDR1 WNHNN and CDR2 SYGVQD (reference sequence). The CDR3 runs to 14 residues. CDR3 nucleotides: TGCGCCAGCAGTGGGACCATCAACTCCTACGAGCAGTACTTC. Encoded protein: CASSGTINSYEQYF.

The chain is built from TRBV19 and TRBJ2-7; D ambiguous. Trimming cost V 2 bases and J 1 base, with 9 bases left between them. Germline V gene data show CDR1 as LNHDA and CDR2 as SQIVND (reference sequence). This CDR3 region has 14 residues. The CDR3 nucleotides are TGTGCCAGTAGTATAAACAGCTTATCCTACGAGCAGTACTTC. Translation: CASSINSLSYEQYF.

The rearrangement links TRBV21-1 to TRBJ2-7. TRBV21-1 is an annotated pseudogene. The CDR3 loop spans 16 amino acids. CDR3 nucleotides: TGTGCCAGCAGCAAAGTCACGCTGAAACCTCTCTACGAGCAGTACTTC. This gives the protein CASSKVTLKPLYEQYF.

For this clone: The junction differs from germline at one of its ends, possibly a read error. The chain is built from TRBV7-9 and TRBJ1-2; D is unclear. This CDR3 has 10 residues. The V gene's germline CDR1 is SEHNR and CDR2 FQNEAQ (reference sequence). The CDR3 nucleotides are TGTGCCAGCAGCCTAACCGCCGCCCCCTTC. This gives the protein CASSLTAAPF.

The chain couples TRBV11-3 to TRBJ2-7; D remains ambiguous. The CDR3 has 16 amino acids. Trimming took off 3 bases at V and 5 bases at J, with 20 bases between the two ends. Per germline, CDR1 SGHNT and CDR2 YENEEA. The CDR3 DNA follows: TGTGCCAGCAGCTTCGCCCCTACCGACGAACTCGACGAGCAGTACTTC. It yields the protein CASSFAPTDELDEQYF.

The chain recombines TRBV6-5 with TRBJ1-2; 7 bases match TRBD1. The J segment lost 4 bases and the V segment lost 1 base, leaving 6 bases of the junction unmatched. The CDR3 extends over 15 amino acids. The germline CDR1 and CDR2 sequences are MNHEY and SVGAGI. CDR3 residues: CASSYWGQHSYGYTF. The DNA of the CDR3 is TGTGCCAGCAGTTACTGGGGACAGCACTCCTATGGCTACACCTTC.

The gene calls are TRBV18 and TRBJ2-1; weak D call: TRBD1 (6 bases). This CDR3 spans 13 amino acids. Trimming took off 5 bases at V and 7 bases at J, with 12 bases between the two ends. CDR1 is KGHSH, CDR2 LQKENI, per germline. The CDR3 loop reads CASSVDRLNEQFF. The CDR3 DNA follows: TGTGCCAGCTCAGTGGACAGACTTAATGAGCAGTTCTTC. Filled out from reference TRBV18 and TRBJ2-1, the complete variable domain reads NAGVMQNPRHLVRRRGQEARLRCSPMKGHSHVYWYRQLPEEGLKFMVYLQKENIIDESGMPKERFSAEFPKEGPSILRIQQVVRGDSAAYFCASSVDRLNEQFFGPGTRLTVL.

This rearrangement joins TRBV28 to TRBJ2-7, with D possibly being TRBD1 or TRBD2 (5 bases each). CDR3 length equals 15 residues. The V end lost 3 bases, the J end lost 7 bases, and 19 bases lay between the germline ends. Germline V CDR1 and CDR2: MDHEN, SYDVKM. The DNA for the CDR3 is TGTGCCAGCAGTTTGGAAGGGGAGCTCCTCTGGGAGCAGTACTTC. It translates to CASSLEGELLWEQYF.

The chain combines TRBV28 with TRBJ2-7, with TRBD1 matching over 8 bases. The V gene end was trimmed by 3 bases and the J gene end by 4 bases; junction bases not matched to a gene: 5. The CDR3 covers 14 residues. Germline CDR1 and CDR2: MDHEN and SYDVKM. CDR3 nucleotides: TGTGCCAGCAGTTTCAGGACAGGGACATACGAGCAGTACTTC. Protein: CASSFRTGTYEQYF. Based on the CDR3 plus reference TRBV28 and TRBJ2-7, the full variable domain is DVKVTQSSRYLVKRTGEKVFLECVQDMDHENMFWYRQDPGLGLRLIYFSYDVKMKEKGDIPEGYSVSREKKERFSLILESASTNQTSMYLCASSFRTGTYEQYFGPGTRLTVT.

This chain connects TRBV11-3 to TRBJ1-1; unclear D gene. The germline gives CDR1 SGHNT, CDR2 YENEEA. V was shortened by 1 base and J by 2 bases, with 5 bases between the two germline ends. The CDR3 consists of 13 residues. CDR3 protein: CASSLADNTEAFF. CDR3 nucleotide sequence: TGTGCCAGCAGCTTAGCGGATAACACTGAAGCTTTCTTT.

V gene TRBV11-1 combines with J gene TRBJ2-3; D gene unclear. There are 13 residues in the CDR3. V gave up 5 bases and J gave up 2 bases, with 8 bases separating them. From germline, CDR1 is SGHAT and CDR2 FQDESV (reference sequence). The CDR3 sequence is CASSKHDTDTQYF. The CDR3 DNA is TGTGCCAGCAGCAAACACGACACAGATACGCAGTATTTT.

V gene TRBV5-4 combines with J gene TRBJ1-5; maybe TRBD1 (5 bases). CDR1 is SGHNT, CDR2 YYREEE, per germline (reference sequence). Trimming cost V 1 base and J 4 bases, with 15 bases left between them. The CDR3 has 16 residues. CDR3 sequence: CASSLPLTRGNQPQHF. For the CDR3, the DNA is TGTGCCAGCAGCTTGCCTCTGACCCGGGGGAATCAGCCCCAGCATTTT. The full variable domain, completed using reference TRBV5-4 and TRBJ1-5, is ETGVTQSPTHLIKTRGQQVTLRCSSQSGHNTVSWYQQALGQGPQFIFQYYREEENGRGNFPPRFSGLQFPNYSSELNVNALELDDSALYLCASSLPLTRGNQPQHFGDGTRLSIL.

CDR3 residues: CASRLDLGEQFF. Here the CDR3 DNA reads TGTGCCAGCAGGCTGGACCTAGGGGAGCAGTTCTTC. The genes are TRBV7-9 and TRBJ2-1, with D unclear. Germline V CDR1 and CDR2: SEHNR, FQNEAQ (reference sequence). CDR3 size: 12 residues. Trimming removed 6 bases at V and 10 bases at J, with 13 bases between.

This clone has more than one count but fewer than ten. The V call is TRBV5-4, the J call TRBJ1-5; unclear D gene. Trimming took off 0 bases at V and 0 bases at J, with 7 bases between the two ends. The CDR3 has 15 amino acids. Germline CDR1 SGHNT, CDR2 YYREEE (reference sequence). In DNA, the CDR3 is TGTGCCAGCAGCTTGGACAGTGATAGCAATCAGCCCCAGCATTTT. This sequence encodes CASSLDSDSNQPQHF.

Points on this clone: Other nucleotide sequences in the sample specify the same CDR3. This chain links TRBV7-9 with TRBJ2-7; D not resolved. V lost 3 bases and J lost 3, with 6 bases in between. Germline CDR1 SEHNR, CDR2 FQNEAQ (reference sequence). The length of the CDR3 is 12 residues. The CDR3 coding sequence is TGTGCCAGCAGCTTCGGAAACTACGAGCAGTACTTC. Its protein is CASSFGNYEQYF. Looking up the rest from reference TRBV7-9 and TRBJ2-7 gives the full variable domain: DTGVSQNPRHKITKRGQNVTFRCDPISEHNRLYWYRQTLGQGPEFLTYFQNEAQLEKSRLLSDRFSAERPKGSFSTLEIQRTEQGDSAMYLCASSFGNYEQYFGPGTRLTVT.

This chain uses TRBV6-5 with TRBJ2-1; D perhaps matches TRBD2 (6 bases). Germline V gives CDR1 MNHEY, CDR2 SVGAGI. Trimming shortened V by 5 bases and J by 9 bases, and 11 bases separated the two germline ends. The CDR3 has 12 residues. CDR3 in amino acids: CASSRGGGEQFF. Here the CDR3 DNA reads TGTGCCAGCAGTAGGGGAGGCGGTGAGCAGTTCTTC.

V gene TRBV6-1 combines with J gene TRBJ2-7, with TRBD1 matching over 10 bases. CDR3 length: 14 residues. CDR1 and CDR2 from the germline V gene are MNHNS and SASEGT. V was clipped by 3 bases and J by 5 bases; unmatched bases: 4. The CDR3 DNA is TGTGCCAGCAGTGATTGGGACAGGGGCCACGAGCAGTACTTC. Encoded protein: CASSDWDRGHEQYF.

V is TRBV11-3 and J is TRBJ1-5; D remains unclear. Germline CDR1 SGHNT, CDR2 YENEEA. The CDR3 has 15 residues. The germline V and J ends were trimmed by 2 bases and 0 bases, with 8 bases remaining between them. The CDR3 here is CASSLWVHSNQPQHF. In DNA, the CDR3 is TGTGCCAGCAGCTTATGGGTACATAGCAATCAGCCCCAGCATTTT.

The chain has TRBV27 and TRBJ2-4; 14 nucleotides agree with TRBD2. With 2 bases clipped from V and 5 bases from J, the junction kept 5 bases outside the gene matches. Germline V gene sequence: CDR1 MNHEY, CDR2 SMNVEV (reference sequence). This CDR3 contains 17 residues. For the CDR3, the DNA is TGTGCCAGCAGTTTAACTCCGGGACTAGCGGGAGAAAACATTCAGTACTTC. Protein: CASSLTPGLAGENIQYF.

This clone occurred a few times. The J gene is TRBJ1-2, the V gene TRBV7-9; TRBD1 is a possible D gene (5 bases). CDR1 and CDR2 (germline): SEHNR, FQNEAQ (reference sequence). The CDR3 contains 13 residues. Trimming left V 0 bases short and J 6 bases short, with 8 bases between. CDR3 coding DNA: TGTGCCAGCAGCTTAGCGGGGGGAGATGGCTACACCTTC. Its protein is CASSLAGGDGYTF.